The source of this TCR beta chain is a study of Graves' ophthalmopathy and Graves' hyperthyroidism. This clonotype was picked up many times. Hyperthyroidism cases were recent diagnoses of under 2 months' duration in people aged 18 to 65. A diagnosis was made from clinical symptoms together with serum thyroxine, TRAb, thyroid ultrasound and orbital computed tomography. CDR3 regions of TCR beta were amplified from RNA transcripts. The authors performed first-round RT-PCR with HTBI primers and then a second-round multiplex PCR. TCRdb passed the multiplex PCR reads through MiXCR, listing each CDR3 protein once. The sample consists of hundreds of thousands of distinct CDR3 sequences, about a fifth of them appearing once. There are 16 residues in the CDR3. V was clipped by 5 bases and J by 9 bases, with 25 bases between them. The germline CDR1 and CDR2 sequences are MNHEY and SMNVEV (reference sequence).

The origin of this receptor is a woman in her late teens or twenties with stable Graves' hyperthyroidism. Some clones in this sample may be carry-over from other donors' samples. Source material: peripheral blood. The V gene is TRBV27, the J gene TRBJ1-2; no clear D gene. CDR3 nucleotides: TGTGCCAGCAGTCTTATCGGTCCGGGAAAGGCGAGTCGCTACACCTTC. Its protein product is CASSLIGPGKASRYTF.